The 12 T cell receptor beta chains below were found in one sample sequenced in a study of blood T cell repertoires in COVID-19. Sequenced by immunoSEQ multiplex PCR; TCRdb stores in-frame clones only, minus some. The sample yields under 150,000 clones, about 88% seen once. The sample consisted of PBMCs or T cells enriched from blood (not recorded which). Receptors were obtained from a man in his forties with acute COVID-19.

The V call is TRBV2, the J call TRBJ1-4, with TRBD1 identical over 9 bases. CDR1 and CDR2 from the germline V gene are SNHLY and FYNNEI. The CDR3 extends over 13 amino acids. The junction had 3 bases not matched to a gene; V was cut back by 6 bases and J by 7 bases. The DNA of the CDR3 is TGTGCCAGCAGAGGGACAGGGTTTGAAAAACTGTTTTTT. Amino acid sequence: CASRGTGFEKLFF.

CDR3 loop: CASSPKPETGNTIYF. CDR3 coding DNA: TGCGCCAGCAGCCCAAAGCCGGAGACTGGAAACACCATATATTTT. This rearrangement joins TRBV5-1 to TRBJ1-3; D gene ambiguous. From germline, CDR1 is SGHRS and CDR2 YFSETQ. Trimming took 4 bases from V and 2 from J, leaving 13 bases between them. The CDR3 sequence is 15 residues long.

The chain links TRBV28 to TRBJ1-2; D possibly corresponds to TRBD1 (6 bases). V lost 7 bases to trimming and J lost 7 bases, with 19 bases between them. Germline V gives CDR1 MDHEN, CDR2 SYDVKM. CDR3 length: 14 residues. The CDR3 coding sequence is TGTGCCAGCACTCCGGGGGGGGGCGCAATTGGCTACACCTTC. Amino acids: CASTPGGGAIGYTF.

V gene TRBV29-1 combines with J gene TRBJ1-1; D gene unclear. V lost 4 bases and J 1 base, leaving 10 bases between the germline ends. CDR1 and CDR2 from the germline V gene are SQVTM and ANQGSEA. This CDR3 is built from 13 residues. In DNA form, the CDR3 reads TGCAGCGTTGCGAGGGAGGGGAACACTGAAGCTTTCTTT. Residues: CSVAREGNTEAFF.

The chain uses TRBV5-4 and TRBJ2-7; a weak D match, TRBD1 (6 bases). Germline V gene data show CDR1 as SGHNT and CDR2 as YYREEE (reference sequence). This CDR3 has 15 residues. Trimming removed 3 bases at V and 3 bases at J, with 16 bases between. The CDR3 here is CASSSSRGWGYEQYF. The CDR3 DNA reads as TGTGCCAGCAGCTCCAGCAGGGGCTGGGGCTACGAGCAGTACTTC.

CDR3 nucleotides: TGTGCCAGCAGCTATGGCCGAAGTCAGCCCCAGCATTTT. Translated, it gives CASSYGRSQPQHF. The genes are TRBV5-8 and TRBJ1-5; D remains ambiguous. The CDR3 covers 13 residues. The germline gives CDR1 SGHTS, CDR2 YDEGEE. Trimming took off 3 bases at V and 6 bases at J, with 10 bases between the two ends.

As to this clone: Other DNA sequences from this sample encode an identical CDR3 as well. The chain joins TRBV3-1 (or the pseudogene TRBV3-2) to TRBJ1-2; no definite D call. Trimming stripped 3 bases from V and 6 bases from J, with 14 bases between. This CDR3 comprises 14 residues. Looked up from germline, CDR1 is LGHDT and CDR2 is YNNKEL (reference sequence). DNA for the CDR3: TGTGCCAGCAGCCAGGAAGGAGGCGGAAATGGCTACACCTTC. It encodes CASSQEGGGNGYTF.

This clone was counted once. This chain connects TRBV6-5 to TRBJ1-1, with TRBD1 identical over 10 bases. The CDR3 spans 15 residues. Germline-derived CDR1 and CDR2 are MNHEY and SVGAGI. Losses at the gene ends were 2 bases for V and 1 base for J; bases not matched to a gene: 1. The CDR3 region has the DNA TGTGCCAGCAGTTACGGGGACAGGGGGAACACTGAAGCTTTCTTT. Translated: CASSYGDRGNTEAFF.

This clone has only one observation. This rearrangement joins TRBV24-1 to TRBJ2-7, with D possibly matching TRBD1 (6 bases). The V gene's germline CDR1 is KGHDR and CDR2 SFDVKD. V was clipped by 6 bases and J by 2 bases, with 13 bases between them. The CDR3 contains 14 residues. The CDR3 DNA reads as TGTGCCACCAGTTTACAGGGCGGCACCTACGAGCAGTACTTC. Translation gives CATSLQGGTYEQYF.

The gene calls are TRBV28 and TRBJ2-3; a weak D match, TRBD1 (6 bases). The CDR3 totals 14 residues. Trimming cost V 5 bases and J 5 bases, with 14 bases left between them. Germline loops: CDR1 MDHEN, CDR2 SYDVKM. The CDR3 loop reads CASSLNRVGDTQYF. DNA for the CDR3: TGTGCCAGCAGTCTAAACAGGGTGGGAGATACGCAGTATTTT.

This chain joins TRBV27 and TRBJ2-1; TRBD2 agrees at 10 bases. CDR1 and CDR2 (germline): MNHEY, SMNVEV (reference sequence). This CDR3 region has 16 residues. J was trimmed by 5 bases and V by 2 bases; bases with no gene match: 6. The CDR3 spells CASSLNILAGDNEQFF. The DNA for the CDR3 is TGTGCCAGCAGTTTAAATATCCTAGCGGGGGACAATGAGCAGTTCTTC.

The gene calls are TRBV11-2 and TRBJ2-2, with a weak D call TRBD2 (5 bases). The CDR3 runs 14 residues. V was clipped by 3 bases and J by 6 bases, with 11 bases between them. CDR1 and CDR2 from the germline V gene are SGHAT and FQNNGV. The CDR3 bases are TGTGCCAGCAGCTTGACTATAGGTCCCGGGGAGCTGTTTTTT. Amino acids: CASSLTIGPGELFF.